This T cell receptor (beta chain) was observed in a study of blood T cell repertoires in COVID-19. About the study: The origin of the acute and convalescent COVID-19 samples was the United States, Italy and Spain. The cDNA or gDNA used as material had been derived from T cells, B-cell-depleted T cells, or PBMCs.

The age range of participants was about 18 to 89 years, with residence in about two dozen US areas. Recovery among Cohort 3 donors was established by two negative PCRs, clearance, or symptom resolution. Using immunoSEQ multiplex PCR, the repertoire was profiled, and TCRdb retains in-frame clones only, with some absent. Of a few hundred thousand clones listed, approximately 87% are singletons. Sequenced: PBMCs or T cells enriched from blood (not recorded which). The receptor was isolated from a woman in her forties or fifties who had recovered from COVID-19.

The CDR3 nucleotides read TGTGCCTGGAGTCCACTACAGGGGGGCTTCCCCATATATTTT. This encodes CAWSPLQGGFPIYF. The V gene is TRBV30, the J gene TRBJ1-3; 8 positions agree with TRBD1. The germline CDR1 and CDR2 sequences are GTSNPN and SVGIG (reference sequence). The CDR3 is 14 residues long. The trim removed 2 bases at V and 11 bases at J, leaving 11 bases unmatched.